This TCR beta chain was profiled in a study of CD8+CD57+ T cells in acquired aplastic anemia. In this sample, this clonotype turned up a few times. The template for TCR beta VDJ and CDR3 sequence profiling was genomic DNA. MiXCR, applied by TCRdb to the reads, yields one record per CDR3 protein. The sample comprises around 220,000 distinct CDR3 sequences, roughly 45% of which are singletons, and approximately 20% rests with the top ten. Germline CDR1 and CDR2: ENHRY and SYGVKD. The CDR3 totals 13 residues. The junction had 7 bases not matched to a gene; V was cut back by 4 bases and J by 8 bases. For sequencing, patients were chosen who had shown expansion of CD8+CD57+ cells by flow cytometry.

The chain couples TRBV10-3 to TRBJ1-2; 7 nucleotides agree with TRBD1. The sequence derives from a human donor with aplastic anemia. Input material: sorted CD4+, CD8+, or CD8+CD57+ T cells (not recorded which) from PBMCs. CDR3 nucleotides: TGTGCCATCAGTGTCACAGGGGTTGAGGGCTACACCTTC. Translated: CAISVTGVEGYTF.